This is a list of T cell receptor beta chains from one sample in a study of cytomegalovirus exposure and HLA in healthy donors. TCRdb's table, derived via immunoSEQ multiplex PCR, lists solely in-frame clones and lacks some. The sample consists of around 180,000 clones, roughly 85% of them appearing once. The sequencing input was PBMCs. Receptor source: a boy aged 2 to 9 in good health and CMV-seronegative. Both conserved end residues are part of each CDR3. Fields, in order: CDR3 DNA, CDR3 protein, D gene, V gene, clone size, J gene. D genes are given only for firm matches. Not every row has a clone size; where given, it reads once, few, many or a size class.

CDR3 DNA: TGTGCCAGCAGACCCGACAGGTCAACTAATCAGCCCCAGCATTTT
CDR3 protein: CASRPDRSTNQPQHF
D gene: NA
V gene: TRBV7-2
clone size: NA
J gene: TRBJ1-5

CDR3 DNA: TGTGCCAGCAGCTTAGGGGACAGAGCTAACTATGGCTACACCTTC
CDR3 protein: CASSLGDRANYGYTF
D gene: TRBD1
V gene: TRBV11-2
clone size: NA
J gene: TRBJ1-2

CDR3 DNA: TGCGCCAGCAGCTCAGGGGGAACTAATGAAAAACTGTTTTTT
CDR3 protein: CASSSGGTNEKLFF
D gene: TRBD1
V gene: TRBV5-1
clone size: few
J gene: TRBJ1-4

CDR3 DNA: TGCGCCAGCAGCTTGGAGGGAGGCTATGGCTACACCTTC
CDR3 protein: CASSLEGGYGYTF
D gene: NA
V gene: TRBV5-1
clone size: few
J gene: TRBJ1-2

CDR3 DNA: TGCGCCAGCAGCTCGGGACAGGGTTACAATGAGCAGTTCTTC
CDR3 protein: CASSSGQGYNEQFF
D gene: TRBD1
V gene: TRBV5-1
clone size: NA
J gene: TRBJ2-1

CDR3 DNA: TGCGCCAGCAGCTTGGCCTGGGCGGGGGGCAATGAGCAGTTCTTC
CDR3 protein: CASSLAWAGGNEQFF
D gene: TRBD2
V gene: TRBV5-1
clone size: NA
J gene: TRBJ2-1

CDR3 DNA: TGTGCCAGCAGTGCCGTCGGGGACAGCGATCAGCCCCAGCATTTT
CDR3 protein: CASSAVGDSDQPQHF
D gene: TRBD1
V gene: TRBV28
clone size: NA
J gene: TRBJ1-5

CDR3 DNA: TGTGCCAGCAGTTTTTACCGGGATTCACCCCTCCACTTT
CDR3 protein: CASSFYRDSPLHF
D gene: NA
V gene: TRBV28
clone size: few
J gene: TRBJ1-6

CDR3 DNA: TGCGCCAGCAGTGAGCGGGACATTGGAATCTCTGAAGCTTTCTTT
CDR3 protein: CASSERDIGISEAFF
D gene: NA
V gene: TRBV10-1
clone size: NA
J gene: TRBJ1-1

CDR3 DNA: TGTGCCAGCAGCTTGCCGGGACAGGGAACCTACGAGCAGTACTTC
CDR3 protein: CASSLPGQGTYEQYF
D gene: TRBD1
V gene: TRBV5-6
clone size: NA
J gene: TRBJ2-7

CDR3 DNA: TGCGCCAGCAGCCCTAGCGTTTACAATGAGCAGTTCTTC
CDR3 protein: CASSPSVYNEQFF
D gene: NA
V gene: TRBV4-1
clone size: NA
J gene: TRBJ2-1

CDR3 DNA: TGCGCCAGCAGCCCACGTTTGACAGGGGGAGAAGCTTTCTTT
CDR3 protein: CASSPRLTGGEAFF
D gene: TRBD1
V gene: TRBV4-1
clone size: few
J gene: TRBJ1-1

CDR3 DNA: TGTGCCAGAAGCTTGGGAACAGGGAAGCCTAGCGGGGATTACGAGCAGTACTTC
CDR3 protein: CARSLGTGKPSGDYEQYF
D gene: TRBD2
V gene: TRBV5-3
clone size: NA
J gene: TRBJ2-7

CDR3 DNA: TGTGCCTGGGGGGCCGGGACTAGCGGGGCGCAAGAGACCCAGTACTTC
CDR3 protein: CAWGAGTSGAQETQYF
D gene: TRBD2
V gene: TRBV30
clone size: NA
J gene: TRBJ2-5

CDR3 DNA: TGTGCCACCAGCAGAGATCTCACAGATACGCAGTATTTT
CDR3 protein: CATSRDLTDTQYF
D gene: NA
V gene: TRBV15
clone size: few
J gene: TRBJ2-3

CDR3 DNA: TGTGCCAGCAGCAACAGGGGTTCCTACAATGAGCAGTTCTTC
CDR3 protein: CASSNRGSYNEQFF
D gene: TRBD1
V gene: TRBV11-3
clone size: NA
J gene: TRBJ2-1

CDR3 DNA: TGTGCCAGCAGTTTATACGCTAGCGGGAGAGAGCCGAACACCGGGGAGCTGTTTTTT
CDR3 protein: CASSLYASGREPNTGELFF
D gene: TRBD2
V gene: TRBV28
clone size: NA
J gene: TRBJ2-2

CDR3 DNA: TGTGCCAGCAGTTTGGAGGACTTTGCAACTAATGAAAAACTGTTTTTT
CDR3 protein: CASSLEDFATNEKLFF
D gene: NA
V gene: TRBV28
clone size: NA
J gene: TRBJ1-4

CDR3 DNA: TGTGCCAGCAGTTTAAGTCTAGCGCAGAATGAGCAGTTCTTC
CDR3 protein: CASSLSLAQNEQFF
D gene: NA
V gene: TRBV28
clone size: NA
J gene: TRBJ2-1

CDR3 DNA: TGTGCCAGCAGCTTGTCCGCCCAGCGTGTCGAGACCCAGTACTTC
CDR3 protein: CASSLSAQRVETQYF
D gene: NA
V gene: TRBV5-6
clone size: NA
J gene: TRBJ2-5

CDR3 DNA: TGTGCCAGCACCCAGGGGTTAGGGGGCTACACCTTC
CDR3 protein: CASTQGLGGYTF
D gene: NA
V gene: TRBV6-5
clone size: NA
J gene: TRBJ1-2

CDR3 DNA: TGTGCCAGCAGCTTACAGGGGGCCGAAAATTCACCCCTCCACTTT
CDR3 protein: CASSLQGAENSPLHF
D gene: TRBD1
V gene: TRBV5-5
clone size: NA
J gene: TRBJ1-6

CDR3 DNA: TGTGCCAGCAGTCAAAACCGCAGAGCTTTCTTT
CDR3 protein: CASSQNRRAFF
D gene: NA
V gene: TRBV2
clone size: NA
J gene: TRBJ1-1

CDR3 DNA: TGTGCCAGCAGTTTGACTAGCGGGGGGGCCGGCATTCAGTACTTC
CDR3 protein: CASSLTSGGAGIQYF
D gene: TRBD2
V gene: TRBV6-5
clone size: NA
J gene: TRBJ2-4

CDR3 DNA: TGTGCCAGCAGCTTGGACCAGGGACGAGGGGGAGAGACCCAGTACTTC
CDR3 protein: CASSLDQGRGGETQYF
D gene: NA
V gene: TRBV5-4
clone size: NA
J gene: TRBJ2-5

CDR3 DNA: TGCAGCGTTGGGAGGGTGAACACTGAAGCTTTCTTT
CDR3 protein: CSVGRVNTEAFF
D gene: NA
V gene: TRBV29-1
clone size: NA
J gene: TRBJ1-1

CDR3 DNA: TGTGCCAGCAGTCGACAGGGGGGGAGCACTGAAGCTTTCTTT
CDR3 protein: CASSRQGGSTEAFF
D gene: TRBD1
V gene: TRBV6-5
clone size: NA
J gene: TRBJ1-1

CDR3 DNA: TGTGCCTTTGGACAGGGGGTTGAGACCCAGTACTTC
CDR3 protein: CAFGQGVETQYF
D gene: TRBD1
V gene: TRBV30
clone size: NA
J gene: TRBJ2-5

CDR3 DNA: TGCGCCAGCAGCACCCAAGCGGGGCCTAGGCCCGGGGAGCTGTTTTTT
CDR3 protein: CASSTQAGPRPGELFF
D gene: TRBD2
V gene: TRBV4-1
clone size: NA
J gene: TRBJ2-2

CDR3 DNA: TGTGCCAGCAGCTTCGTCCACAATGAGCAGTTCTTC
CDR3 protein: CASSFVHNEQFF
D gene: NA
V gene: TRBV5-5
clone size: NA
J gene: TRBJ2-1

CDR3 DNA: TGTGCCTGGAGTGTACATTTGAACACTGAAGCTTTCTTT
CDR3 protein: CAWSVHLNTEAFF
D gene: NA
V gene: TRBV30
clone size: NA
J gene: TRBJ1-1

CDR3 DNA: TGTGCCAGCAGCTCAAAGCCGACTAGCGGGAGTTCACAGACCCAGTACTTC
CDR3 protein: CASSSKPTSGSSQTQYF
D gene: TRBD2
V gene: TRBV7-6
clone size: NA
J gene: TRBJ2-5

CDR3 DNA: TGTGCCAGCAGTTTAGAGGCTCTGAGGGAGCAGTACTTC
CDR3 protein: CASSLEALREQYF
D gene: NA
V gene: TRBV28
clone size: NA
J gene: TRBJ2-7

CDR3 DNA: TGTGCCAGCCGCGACAGGGGGCGGTTTCGAGGCTACACCTTC
CDR3 protein: CASRDRGRFRGYTF
D gene: TRBD1
V gene: TRBV6-5
clone size: NA
J gene: TRBJ1-2

CDR3 DNA: TGTGCCAGTAGTGCCCTTATCGGGGGGGCCCGACCGAATCAGCCCCAGCATTTT
CDR3 protein: CASSALIGGARPNQPQHF
D gene: NA
V gene: TRBV19
clone size: NA
J gene: TRBJ1-5

CDR3 DNA: TGTGCCATCAGACCAGGACTAGCGGGAGGGCCGGATATAGAGACCCAGTACTTC
CDR3 protein: CAIRPGLAGGPDIETQYF
D gene: TRBD2
V gene: TRBV10-3
clone size: NA
J gene: TRBJ2-5